Listed below are T cell receptor beta chains from one sample, sequenced in a study of response to subunit inactivated influenza vaccine. One entry per CDR3 protein, called by TCRdb with MiXCR from the RT-PCR reads. The sample lists 860,000 or so distinct CDR3 sequences, 21% occurring once. The sequencing here drew on PBMCs from blood, taken about 5 days after vaccination. The receptors here all came from a man aged 50-59 years who received an inactivated influenza vaccine. CDR3s include the opening cysteine and the closing phenylalanine or tryptophan. A D gene is named only where the DNA matches it firmly. Size is stated for part of the rows, as once, few or many counts, or as a class when the clone is expanded.

D,size,V,J,CDR3,DNA
NA,NA,TRBV7-9,TRBJ2-2,CASRFLSGELFF,TGTGCCAGCAGATTCTTATCCGGGGAGCTGTTTTTT
NA,NA,TRBV27,TRBJ1-1,CASGPAEAFF,TGTGCCAGCGGACCGGCTGAAGCTTTCTTT
NA,NA,TRBV12-3/TRBV12-4,TRBJ1-3,CASSLLVDGNTIYF,TGTGCCAGCAGTTTGTTGGTTGATGGAAACACCATATATTTT
TRBD2,NA,TRBV20-1,TRBJ2-2,CSARSFLAGGPATGELFF,TGCAGTGCGAGATCGTTTCTAGCGGGAGGGCCCGCCACCGGGGAGCTGTTTTTT
NA,few,TRBV29-1,TRBJ1-1,CSVELGANTEAFF,TGCAGCGTTGAATTAGGGGCGAACACTGAAGCTTTCTTT
TRBD2,NA,TRBV20-1,TRBJ2-1,CSASDTGTSYNEQFF,TGCAGTGCTAGCGACACCGGGACTAGCTACAATGAGCAGTTCTTC
TRBD2,NA,TRBV27,TRBJ2-1,CASSPRLAGGTEQFF,TGTGCCAGCAGTCCAAGACTAGCGGGAGGCACTGAGCAGTTCTTC
TRBD2,few,TRBV2,TRBJ2-2,CASGGLASNTGELFF,TGTGCCAGCGGGGGACTAGCGTCGAACACCGGGGAGCTGTTTTTT
NA,NA,TRBV20-1,TRBJ2-7,CSATLQVGSYEQYF,TGCAGTGCCACCCTACAGGTTGGCTCCTACGAGCAGTACTTC
TRBD2,once,TRBV4-3,TRBJ2-3,CASSQVGGSGNTQYF,TGCGCCAGCAGCCAAGTTGGCGGGAGTGGTAATACGCAGTATTTT
NA,few,TRBV20-1,TRBJ2-5,CSASFVADLIRDQYF,TGCAGTGCTAGCTTTGTGGCCGACTTAATCAGAGACCAGTACTTC
TRBD2,NA,TRBV29-1,TRBJ2-1,CSVRAGGGNEQFF,TGCAGCGTAAGAGCGGGAGGTGGCAATGAGCAGTTCTTC
NA,many,TRBV20-1,TRBJ2-4,CSASPVGLAKNIQYF,TGCAGTGCTAGCCCGGTTGGACTAGCCAAAAACATTCAGTACTTC
NA,NA,TRBV7-2,TRBJ1-1,CASSPRPYGRAEAFF,TGTGCCAGCAGCCCCCGGCCTTACGGAAGAGCTGAAGCTTTCTTT
NA,NA,TRBV4-2,TRBJ2-7,CASSQETNAYEQYF,TGTGCCAGCAGCCAAGAGACCAACGCTTACGAGCAGTACTTC
NA,NA,TRBV2,TRBJ2-3,CASSEAAGTDTQYF,TGTGCCAGCAGTGAAGCGGCCGGGACAGATACGCAGTATTTT
NA,few,TRBV4-1,TRBJ1-5,CASSQDQSGPRNQPQHF,TGCGCCAGCAGCCAAGATCAGTCCGGGCCGCGCAATCAGCCCCAGCATTTT
NA,few,TRBV11-1,TRBJ1-2,CASSSGQSVGYGYTF,TGTGCCAGCAGCTCCGGACAGAGTGTGGGCTATGGCTACACCTTC
NA,few,TRBV5-1,TRBJ1-2,CASSLASQLNYGYTF,TGCGCCAGCAGCTTGGCTTCGCAGTTGAACTATGGCTACACCTTC
TRBD1,NA,TRBV15,TRBJ1-5,CATSRDRGLGGQPQHF,TGTGCCACCAGCAGAGACAGGGGGCTAGGAGGTCAGCCCCAGCATTTT
NA,few,TRBV27,TRBJ1-5,CASSLWGFSNQPQHF,TGTGCCAGCAGTTTGTGGGGTTTTAGCAATCAGCCCCAGCATTTT
NA,NA,TRBV5-5,TRBJ1-3,CASSNPGGRLSSGNTIYF,TGTGCCAGCAGCAACCCCGGCGGACGTTTGAGCTCTGGAAACACCATATATTTT
NA,NA,TRBV28,TRBJ2-1,CASSLSGQHNEQFF,TGTGCCAGCAGTTTATCCGGACAGCACAATGAGCAGTTCTTC
NA,few,TRBV28,TRBJ1-5,CASSLETGRPQHF,TGTGCCAGCAGTTTGGAGACAGGTCGGCCCCAGCATTTT
NA,NA,TRBV10-3,TRBJ1-1,CAISESENTEAFF,TGTGCCATCAGTGAGTCGGAGAACACTGAAGCTTTCTTT
NA,NA,TRBV5-1,TRBJ2-3,CASSSQGSQIAQYF,TGCGCCAGCAGCTCTCAGGGAAGTCAAATTGCGCAGTATTTT
TRBD1,NA,TRBV7-2,TRBJ2-5,CASNPPGQGSETQYF,TGTGCCAGCAACCCACCGGGACAGGGGAGCGAGACCCAGTACTTC
NA,few,TRBV7-6,TRBJ2-7,CASSPQNTYEQYF,TGTGCCAGCAGCCCACAGAACACCTACGAGCAGTACTTC
TRBD2,few,TRBV6-2/TRBV6-3,TRBJ2-1,CASSYSLAGGPGEQFF,TGTGCCAGCAGTTACTCATTAGCGGGAGGGCCGGGTGAGCAGTTCTTC
NA,NA,TRBV2,TRBJ1-6,CASSVNSVYNSPLHF,TGTGCCAGCAGCGTAAACAGTGTCTATAATTCACCCCTCCACTTT
NA,NA,TRBV12-3/TRBV12-4,TRBJ2-1,CASSLAYGNEQFF,TGTGCCAGCAGTTTAGCGTACGGAAATGAGCAGTTCTTC
NA,NA,TRBV5-1,TRBJ2-1,CASSLEWAYNEQFF,TGCGCCAGCAGCTTGGAGTGGGCCTACAATGAGCAGTTCTTC
TRBD1,NA,TRBV12-3/TRBV12-4,TRBJ1-5,CASSRKGQGVQPQHF,TGTGCCAGCAGCCGAAAGGGACAGGGGGTTCAGCCCCAGCATTTT
NA,few,TRBV20-1,TRBJ2-2,CSARSDPSGGELFF,TGCAGTGCTAGGAGCGACCCCAGCGGCGGGGAGCTGTTTTTT
NA,NA,TRBV12-3/TRBV12-4,TRBJ2-2,CASTAGRGTGELFF,TGTGCCAGCACCGCGGGCCGGGGGACCGGGGAGCTGTTTTTT
NA,few,TRBV15,TRBJ1-2,CATSKTATGFGYTF,TGTGCCACCAGCAAGACAGCCACCGGGTTTGGCTACACCTTC
TRBD1,NA,TRBV29-1,TRBJ1-2,CSVEEWDSYYGYTF,TGCAGCGTTGAAGAGTGGGACAGTTACTATGGCTACACCTTC
NA,few,TRBV20-1,TRBJ2-1,CSAGGYGGHNEQFF,TGCAGTGCTGGGGGCTATGGCGGGCACAATGAGCAGTTCTTC
NA,NA,TRBV5-5,TRBJ2-7,CASSGWDTYEQYF,TGTGCCAGCAGCGGATGGGACACCTACGAGCAGTACTTC
NA,few,TRBV21-1,TRBJ2-1,CASSKALALGGNEQFF,TGTGCCAGCAGCAAAGCGCTGGCGCTGGGGGGGAATGAGCAGTTCTTC
TRBD2,NA,TRBV9,TRBJ2-3,CASSAPLLADRTDTQYF,TGTGCCAGCAGCGCGCCACTTCTAGCGGATCGCACAGATACGCAGTATTTT
TRBD2,NA,TRBV20-1,TRBJ2-7,CSARPLAGVDYEQYF,TGCAGTGCTAGACCCCTAGCGGGAGTAGATTACGAGCAGTACTTC
TRBD2,NA,TRBV20-1,TRBJ2-3,CSARGLAVFTDTQYF,TGCAGTGCTAGGGGACTAGCGGTTTTCACAGATACGCAGTATTTT
NA,few,TRBV4-3,TRBJ1-2,CASSQGRAGPDGYTF,TGCGCCAGCAGCCAAGGGCGGGCAGGGCCCGATGGCTACACCTTC
TRBD1,few,TRBV28,TRBJ1-2,CASSFKGTGGHGYTF,TGTGCCAGCAGCTTTAAGGGGACAGGTGGACATGGCTACACCTTC
NA,many,TRBV27,TRBJ2-5,CASSFSGAQETQYF,TGTGCCAGCAGTTTTTCGGGGGCCCAAGAGACCCAGTACTTC
NA,many,TRBV5-1,TRBJ2-7,CASSGGLNSYEQYF,TGCGCCAGCAGCGGTGGACTGAATTCCTACGAGCAGTACTTC
NA,NA,TRBV5-6,TRBJ2-7,CASSSTGAPRSEQYF,TGTGCCAGCAGCTCTACAGGAGCGCCCCGAAGCGAGCAGTACTTC
NA,NA,TRBV10-3,TRBJ1-1,CAISGWDMNTEAFF,TGTGCCATCAGTGGGTGGGATATGAACACTGAAGCTTTCTTT
TRBD1,NA,TRBV5-1,TRBJ1-2,CASSLEAGGHGYTF,TGCGCCAGCAGCTTGGAGGCAGGGGGTCATGGCTACACCTTC
TRBD2,few,TRBV5-1,TRBJ2-3,CASSLRLAGGTADTQYF,TGCGCCAGCAGCCTTCGACTAGCGGGAGGCACCGCGGATACGCAGTATTTT